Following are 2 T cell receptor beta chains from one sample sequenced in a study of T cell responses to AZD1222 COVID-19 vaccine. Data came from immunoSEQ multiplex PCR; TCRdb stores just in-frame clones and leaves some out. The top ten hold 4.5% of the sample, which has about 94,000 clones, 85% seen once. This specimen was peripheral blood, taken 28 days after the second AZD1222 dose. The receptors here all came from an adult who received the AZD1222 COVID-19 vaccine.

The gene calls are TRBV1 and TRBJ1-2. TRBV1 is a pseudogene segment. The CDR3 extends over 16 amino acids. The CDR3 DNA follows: TGCACCAGCAGCCCAAGAGACCTGGCTTCTAACTATGGCTACACCTTC. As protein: CTSSPRDLASNYGYTF.

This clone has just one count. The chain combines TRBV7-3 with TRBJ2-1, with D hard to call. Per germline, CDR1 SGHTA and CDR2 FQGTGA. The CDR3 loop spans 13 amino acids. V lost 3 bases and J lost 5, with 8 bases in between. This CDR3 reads CASSFSLNNEQFF. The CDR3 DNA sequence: TGTGCCAGCAGCTTCTCACTTAACAATGAGCAGTTCTTC.